The 10 T cell receptor beta chains reported below all come from one sample, sequenced in a study of post-analysis software for immune sequencing data. These receptors have no known antigen. Study findings and constraints: Several TRBV segments occurring more often in patients than controls included TRBV5-6, TRBV5-1 and TRBV20-1.

Unique molecular identifiers were built into the TCR beta cDNA libraries. TCRdb processed the PCR reads anew with MiXCR; each CDR3 protein has one entry. The sample carries about 820,000 distinct CDR3 sequences, under 70% recorded once. The sample comprised blood. The receptors stem from a girl under 18 with multiple sclerosis.

The J gene is TRBJ1-2, the V gene TRBV19; D uncertain. Per the germline V gene, CDR1 is LNHDA and CDR2 is SQIVND (reference sequence). Trimming took off 5 bases at V and 1 base at J, with 11 bases between the two ends. This CDR3 has 14 residues. CDR3 DNA sequence: TGTGCCAGTAGTTCGACCCTACTTAACTATGGCTACACCTTC. Translating gives CASSSTLLNYGYTF.

The V gene is TRBV20-1, the J gene TRBJ2-1, with 10 bases fitting TRBD2. Germline values: CDR1 DFQATT, CDR2 SNEGSKA (reference sequence). CDR3 length: 13 amino acids. CDR3 loop: CRALAGVGEEQFF. The DNA of the CDR3 is TGCAGGGCCCTAGCGGGAGTAGGGGAGGAGCAGTTCTTC.

This chain connects TRBV20-1 to TRBJ2-3; 7 bases are a match to TRBD2. The germline gives CDR1 DFQATT, CDR2 SNEGSKA (reference sequence). The CDR3 is 14 residues long. J lost 6 bases, V lost 4 bases, and 10 bases had no gene match. This CDR3 is CSAIMRLAEDTQYF. In nucleotides, the CDR3 is TGCAGTGCTATAATGAGACTAGCAGAGGATACGCAGTATTTT.

CDR3 in DNA: TGTGCCAGCAGCTCGCGCCCAGGCGACTATAATTCACCCCTCCACTTT. Amino acid sequence: CASSSRPGDYNSPLHF. The gene calls are TRBV5-6 and TRBJ1-6; no clear D. Germline values: CDR1 SGHDT, CDR2 YYEEEE. V shed 3 bases and J shed 3 bases, with 13 bases lying between them. The CDR3 loop spans 16 amino acids.

This clonotype was observed a few times. V and J are TRBV15 and TRBJ2-4; D is possibly TRBD1 (5 bases). The V gene's germline CDR1 is LNHNV and CDR2 YYDKDF (reference sequence). Trimming pared 0 bases from V and 2 bases from J, leaving 17 bases between. The CDR3 has 18 residues. The CDR3 nucleotides read TGTGCCACCAGCAGAGAAGCAGGGCTGGTGTCGACCAAAAACATTCAGTACTTC. As protein: CATSREAGLVSTKNIQYF.

This clonotype was detected a few times. V is TRBV12-3 or TRBV12-4 and J is TRBJ1-1, with TRBD1 as a possible D gene (5 bases). V lost 7 bases to trimming and J lost 4 bases, with 16 bases between them. The CDR3 loop spans 14 amino acids. In DNA, the CDR3 is TGTGCCAGCAACCCTCGGGACGGAGGCACTGAAGCTTTCTTT. Its protein is CASNPRDGGTEAFF.

The sample holds a few counts of this clonotype. The gene calls are TRBV7-2 and TRBJ1-6; D perhaps matches TRBD1 (6 bases). CDR1 and CDR2 from the germline V gene are SGHTA and FQGNSA. The CDR3 sequence is 16 residues long. V dropped 3 bases and J dropped 9 bases, with 18 bases sitting between them. The CDR3 sequence is CASSFDGQLGGSPLHF. The CDR3 region has the DNA TGTGCCAGCAGCTTTGACGGACAGCTGGGAGGTTCACCCCTCCACTTT.

On this clonotype: The germline gene is not matched at one end of the junction; a read error may be the cause. The J gene is TRBJ2-4, the V gene TRBV5-1; D perhaps matches TRBD1 (6 bases). The last part of the DNA fits TRBJ2-7 better; the J call may be wrong. Per the germline V gene, CDR1 is SGHRS and CDR2 is YFSETQ. The CDR3 loop spans 14 amino acids. CDR3 amino acids: CTSSIRTDQDEQYF. In DNA form, the CDR3 reads TGCACCAGCAGCATCCGGACAGATCAGGACGAGCAGTACTTC.

This clonotype was detected only once. This chain uses TRBV30 with TRBJ2-7; D is perhaps TRBD1 or TRBD2 (6 bases each). The germline V gene has CDR1 GTSNPN and CDR2 SVGIG (reference sequence). This CDR3 spans 13 amino acids. V was pared by 0 bases and J by 6 bases, with 12 bases between. CDR3: CAWSVGGWGEQYF. The CDR3 region has the DNA TGTGCCTGGAGTGTAGGGGGGTGGGGCGAGCAGTACTTC. Complete variable domain (other parts from reference TRBV30 and TRBJ2-7): SQTIHQWPATLVQPVGSPLSLECTVEGTSNPNLYWYRQAAGRGLQLLFYSVGIGQISSEVPQNLSASRPQDRQFILSSKKLLLSDSGFYLCAWSVGGWGEQYFGPGTRLTVT.

This chain joins TRBV7-9 and TRBJ2-4, with D perhaps matching TRBD1 (5 bases). The tail of the sequence fits TRBJ2-5 better, so the J call may be wrong. Germline V CDR1 and CDR2: SEHNR, FQNEAQ (reference sequence). This CDR3 contains 14 residues. The CDR3 coding sequence is TGTGCCAGCAGCTCTTTCGGCCAGGGAGAGACCCAGTACTTC. It specifies CASSSFGQGETQYF.